This T cell receptor beta chain was sequenced for a study of T cells in Graves' hyperthyroidism and ophthalmopathy. Exclusion followed for patients with uncontrolled infection, other autoimmune disease, pregnancy or lactation. Clinical symptoms, serum thyroxine and TRAb, thyroid ultrasound and orbital computed tomography were used for the diagnoses. V shed 9 bases and J shed 1 base, with 12 bases lying between them. The germline V gene has CDR1 ENHRY and CDR2 SYGVKD. CDR3 size: 13 residues. Amplified TCR beta CDR3 regions came from RNA transcripts. An initial round of RT-PCR targeting the TCR CDR3 relied on the HTBI primer set. One entry per CDR3 protein results from TCRdb running MiXCR on the multiplex PCR reads. The repertoire holds hundreds of thousands of distinct CDR3 sequences, with just under 45% as singletons. There are many counts of this clonotype.

Sequenced sample: peripheral blood or thyroid tissue (not recorded which). The sequence came from an adult man with Graves' disease, either hyperthyroidism or ophthalmopathy (not recorded which). This chain joins TRBV10-3 and TRBJ1-1, with D uncertain. CDR3 nucleotides: TGTGCCATAGACACGGACCCGAACACTGAAGCTTTCTTT. This sequence encodes CAIDTDPNTEAFF.